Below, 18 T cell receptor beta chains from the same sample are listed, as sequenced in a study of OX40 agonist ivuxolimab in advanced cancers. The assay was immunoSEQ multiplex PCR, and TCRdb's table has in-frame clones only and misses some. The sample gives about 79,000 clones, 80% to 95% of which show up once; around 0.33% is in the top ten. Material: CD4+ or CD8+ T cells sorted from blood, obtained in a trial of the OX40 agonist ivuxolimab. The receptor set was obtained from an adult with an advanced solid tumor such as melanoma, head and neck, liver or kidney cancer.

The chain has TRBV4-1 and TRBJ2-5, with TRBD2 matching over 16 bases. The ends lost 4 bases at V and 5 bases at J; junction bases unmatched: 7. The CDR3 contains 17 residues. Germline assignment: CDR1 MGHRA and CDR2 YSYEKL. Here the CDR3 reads CASSPGLAGGPKETQYF. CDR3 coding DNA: TGCGCCAGCAGCCCGGGACTAGCGGGGGGGCCGAAGGAGACCCAGTACTTC.

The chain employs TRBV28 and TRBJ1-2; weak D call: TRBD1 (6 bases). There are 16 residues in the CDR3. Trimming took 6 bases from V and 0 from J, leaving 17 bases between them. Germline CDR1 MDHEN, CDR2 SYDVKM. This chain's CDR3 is CASSSAWGGANYGYTF. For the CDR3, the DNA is TGTGCCAGCAGCTCGGCGTGGGGGGGCGCTAACTATGGCTACACCTTC.

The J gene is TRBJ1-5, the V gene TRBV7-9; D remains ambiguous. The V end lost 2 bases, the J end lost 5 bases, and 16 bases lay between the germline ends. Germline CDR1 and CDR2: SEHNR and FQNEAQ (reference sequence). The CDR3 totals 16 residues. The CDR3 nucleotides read TGTGCCAGCAGCTTACTTGCGGCCTCGTGGGATCAGCCCCAGCATTTT. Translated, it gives CASSLLAASWDQPQHF.

In nucleotides, the CDR3 is TGTGCCAGCAGCCGACAGGGGTCCAACGAGCAGTACTTC. This codes for CASSRQGSNEQYF. This chain connects TRBV6-5 to TRBJ2-7; 8 bases are a match to TRBD1. This CDR3 is 13 amino acids long. Germline V gene sequence: CDR1 MNHEY, CDR2 SVGAGI. The V and J ends lost 6 bases and 5 bases, in that order; junction bases with no gene match: 6.

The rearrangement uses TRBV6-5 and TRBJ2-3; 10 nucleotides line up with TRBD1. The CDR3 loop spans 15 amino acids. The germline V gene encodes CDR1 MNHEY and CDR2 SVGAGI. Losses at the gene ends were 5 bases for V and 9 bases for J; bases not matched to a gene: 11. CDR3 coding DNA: TGTGCCAGCAGTAGACCGGGACAGGGGATGGGGACGCAGTATTTT. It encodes CASSRPGQGMGTQYF.

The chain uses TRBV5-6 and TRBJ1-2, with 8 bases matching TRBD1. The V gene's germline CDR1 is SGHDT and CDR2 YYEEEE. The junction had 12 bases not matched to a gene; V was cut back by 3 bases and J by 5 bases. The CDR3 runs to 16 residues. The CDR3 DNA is TGTGCCAGCAGCTGGGGGACAGGCAACTCCCGATATGGCTACACCTTC. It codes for CASSWGTGNSRYGYTF.

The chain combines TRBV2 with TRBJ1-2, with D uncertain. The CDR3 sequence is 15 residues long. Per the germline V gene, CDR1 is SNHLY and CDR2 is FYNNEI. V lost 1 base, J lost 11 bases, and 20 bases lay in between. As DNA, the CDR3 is TGTGCCAGCAGTGAAGGGTCGCCAGGTGGTATGCGTTACACCTTC. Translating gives CASSEGSPGGMRYTF.

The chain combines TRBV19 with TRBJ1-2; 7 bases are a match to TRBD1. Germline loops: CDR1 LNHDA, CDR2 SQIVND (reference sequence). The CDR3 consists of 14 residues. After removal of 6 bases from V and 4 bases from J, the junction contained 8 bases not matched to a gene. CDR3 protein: CASRPQDRTYGYTF. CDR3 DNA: TGTGCCAGTAGACCTCAGGACAGGACCTATGGCTACACCTTC.

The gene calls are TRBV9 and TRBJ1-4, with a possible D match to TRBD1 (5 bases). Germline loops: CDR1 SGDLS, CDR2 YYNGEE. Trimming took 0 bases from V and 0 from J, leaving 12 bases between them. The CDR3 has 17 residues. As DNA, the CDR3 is TGTGCCAGCAGCGTAGGACAGTGGAGGTCAACTAATGAAAAACTGTTTTTT. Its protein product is CASSVGQWRSTNEKLFF.

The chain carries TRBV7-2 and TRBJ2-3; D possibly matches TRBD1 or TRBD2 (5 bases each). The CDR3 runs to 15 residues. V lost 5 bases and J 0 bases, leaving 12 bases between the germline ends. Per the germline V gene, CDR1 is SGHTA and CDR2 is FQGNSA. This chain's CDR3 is CASSPLGVSTDTQYF. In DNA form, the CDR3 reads TGTGCCAGCAGCCCCCTGGGGGTGAGCACAGATACGCAGTATTTT.

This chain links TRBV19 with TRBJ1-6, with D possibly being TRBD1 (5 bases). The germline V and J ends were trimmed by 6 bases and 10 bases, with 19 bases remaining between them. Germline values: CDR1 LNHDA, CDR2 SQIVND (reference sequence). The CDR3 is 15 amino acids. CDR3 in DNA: TGTGCCAGTAGCCGGACAATCCTTGCCGGGTCACCCCTCCACTTT. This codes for CASSRTILAGSPLHF.

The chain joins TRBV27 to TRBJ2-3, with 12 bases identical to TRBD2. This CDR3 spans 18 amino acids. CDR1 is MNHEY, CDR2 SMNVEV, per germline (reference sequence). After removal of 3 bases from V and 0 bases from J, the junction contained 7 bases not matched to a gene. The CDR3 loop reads CASSFLPSGGDSTDTQYF. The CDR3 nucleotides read TGTGCCAGCAGTTTTTTACCTAGCGGGGGGGATAGCACAGATACGCAGTATTTT.

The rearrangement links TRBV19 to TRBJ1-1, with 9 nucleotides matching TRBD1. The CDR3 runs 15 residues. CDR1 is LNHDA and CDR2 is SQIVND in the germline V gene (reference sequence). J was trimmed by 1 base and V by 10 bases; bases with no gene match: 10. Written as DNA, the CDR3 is TGTGCCACCGCCGGGACAGGGTCGGCGAACACTGAAGCTTTCTTT. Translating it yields CATAGTGSANTEAFF.

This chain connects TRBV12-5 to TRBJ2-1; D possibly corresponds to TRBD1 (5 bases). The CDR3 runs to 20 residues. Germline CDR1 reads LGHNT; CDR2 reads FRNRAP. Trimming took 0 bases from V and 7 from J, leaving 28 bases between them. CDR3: CASGLVSDFTTDLGQNEQFF. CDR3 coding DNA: TGTGCTAGTGGTTTGGTTTCCGACTTCACGACAGACCTTGGTCAGAATGAGCAGTTCTTC.

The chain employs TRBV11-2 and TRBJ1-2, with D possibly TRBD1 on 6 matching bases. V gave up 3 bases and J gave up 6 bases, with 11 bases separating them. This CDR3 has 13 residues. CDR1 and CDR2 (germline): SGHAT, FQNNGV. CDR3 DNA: TGTGCCAGCAGCTTGGATAGACAGGATGGCTACACCTTC. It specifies CASSLDRQDGYTF.

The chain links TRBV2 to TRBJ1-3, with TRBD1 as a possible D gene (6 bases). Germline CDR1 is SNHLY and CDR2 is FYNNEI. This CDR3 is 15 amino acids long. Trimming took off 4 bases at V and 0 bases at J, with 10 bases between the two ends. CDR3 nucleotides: TGTGCCAGCAGTGTAATGGGGGCCTCTGGAAACACCATATATTTT. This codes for CASSVMGASGNTIYF. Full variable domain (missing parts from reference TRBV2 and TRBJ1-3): EPEVTQTPSHQVTQMGQEVILRCVPISNHLYFYWYRQILGQKVEFLVSFYNNEISEKSEIFDDQFSVERPDGSNFTLKIRSTKLEDSAMYFCASSVMGASGNTIYFGEGSWLTVV.

The CDR3 DNA follows: TGTGCCAGCAGTATCCCGGGTCGGACTGAAGCTTTCTTT. Protein: CASSIPGRTEAFF. V and J are TRBV27 and TRBJ1-1, with D unclear. This CDR3 is 13 amino acids long. From germline, CDR1 is MNHEY and CDR2 SMNVEV (reference sequence). The V and J ends lost 5 bases and 5 bases respectively, with 12 bases between them.

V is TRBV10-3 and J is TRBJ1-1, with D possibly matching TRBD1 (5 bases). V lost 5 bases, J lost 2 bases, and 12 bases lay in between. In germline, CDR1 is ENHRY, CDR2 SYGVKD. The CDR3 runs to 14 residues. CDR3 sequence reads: CAISKTELNTEAFF. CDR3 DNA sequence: TGTGCCATCAGTAAGACAGAGTTAAACACTGAAGCTTTCTTT.